The clone carrying this TCR beta chain was seen once. In the study's own analysis: By means of reference gene primer amplification, nucleated cell counts were estimated. The table came from immunoSEQ multiplex PCR; TCRdb's copy has only in-frame clones and leaves some out. The D gene and trimming were derived from the DNA, and the V and J assignments and clone size from that table. The sample holds about 210,000 clones, 80% seen once. This specimen comes from a study of blood T cell repertoires in COVID-19. Study-level background: The study drew acute and convalescent COVID-19 samples from the United States, Italy and Spain.

The source material was peripheral blood. The receptor's source is a woman in her seventies with acute or convalescent COVID-19.

The CDR3 sequence: CASSQRGQGAYEQYF. The DNA of the CDR3 is TGCGCCAGCAGCCAAAGAGGACAGGGGGCCTACGAGCAGTACTTC. The rearrangement joins TRBV4-3 to TRBJ2-7; 10 positions match TRBD1. The CDR3 totals 15 residues. Germline V CDR1 and CDR2: LGHNA, YSLEER. Unmatched junction bases numbered 3, after V lost 2 bases and J lost 2 bases.